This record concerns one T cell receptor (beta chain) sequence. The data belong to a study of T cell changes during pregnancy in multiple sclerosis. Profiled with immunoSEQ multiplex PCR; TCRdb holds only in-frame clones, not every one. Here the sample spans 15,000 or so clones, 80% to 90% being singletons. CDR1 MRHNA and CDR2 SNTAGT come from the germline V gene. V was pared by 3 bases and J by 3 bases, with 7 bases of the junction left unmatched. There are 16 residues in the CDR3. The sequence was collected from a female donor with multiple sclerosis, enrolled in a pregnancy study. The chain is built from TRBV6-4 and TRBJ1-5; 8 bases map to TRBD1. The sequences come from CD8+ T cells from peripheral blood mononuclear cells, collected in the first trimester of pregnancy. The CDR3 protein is CASSEAGTGDNQPQHF. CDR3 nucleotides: TGTGCCAGCAGTGAAGCCGGGACAGGAGACAATCAGCCCCAGCATTTT.